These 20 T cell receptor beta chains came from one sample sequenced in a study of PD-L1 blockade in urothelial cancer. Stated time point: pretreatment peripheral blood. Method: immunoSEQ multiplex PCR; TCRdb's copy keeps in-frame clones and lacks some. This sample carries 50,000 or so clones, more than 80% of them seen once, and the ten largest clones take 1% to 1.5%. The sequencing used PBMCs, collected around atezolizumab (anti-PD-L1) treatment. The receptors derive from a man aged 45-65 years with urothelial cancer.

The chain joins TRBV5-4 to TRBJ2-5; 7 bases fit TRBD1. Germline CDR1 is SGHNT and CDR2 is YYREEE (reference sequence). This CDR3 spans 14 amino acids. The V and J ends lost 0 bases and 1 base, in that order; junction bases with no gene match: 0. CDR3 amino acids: CASSLGDSQETQYF. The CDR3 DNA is TGTGCCAGCAGCTTGGGGGACAGCCAAGAGACCCAGTACTTC.

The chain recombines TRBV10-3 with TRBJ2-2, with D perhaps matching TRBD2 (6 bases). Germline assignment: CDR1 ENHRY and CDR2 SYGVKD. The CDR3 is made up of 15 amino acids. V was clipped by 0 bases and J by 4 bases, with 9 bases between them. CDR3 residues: CAISESTGGTGELFF. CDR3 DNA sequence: TGTGCCATCAGTGAGTCTACCGGGGGCACCGGGGAGCTGTTTTTT.

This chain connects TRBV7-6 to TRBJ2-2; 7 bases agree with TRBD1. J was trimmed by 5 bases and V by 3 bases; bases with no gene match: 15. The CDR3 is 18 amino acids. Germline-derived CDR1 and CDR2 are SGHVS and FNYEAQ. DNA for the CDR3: TGTGCCAGCAGCTTCCCCCCGGGACAGTCGATGGGGACCGGGGAGCTGTTTTTT. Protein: CASSFPPGQSMGTGELFF.

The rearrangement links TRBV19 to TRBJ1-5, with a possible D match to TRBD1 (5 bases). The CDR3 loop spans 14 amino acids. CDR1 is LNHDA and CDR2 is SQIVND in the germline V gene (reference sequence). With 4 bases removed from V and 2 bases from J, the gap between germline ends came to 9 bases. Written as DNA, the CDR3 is TGTGCCAGTAGTACAGGGTCGGGCAATCAGCCCCAGCATTTT. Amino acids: CASSTGSGNQPQHF.

The CDR3 DNA reads as TGTGCCAGCTCACCCTACAGGGCCGATACGCAGTATTTT. This gives the protein CASSPYRADTQYF. This rearrangement joins TRBV18 to TRBJ2-3; D is possibly TRBD1 (6 bases). V lost 3 bases and J lost 6, with 10 bases in between. This CDR3 is 13 amino acids long. Germline loops: CDR1 KGHSH, CDR2 LQKENI. The variable domain in full, with the rest retrieved from reference TRBV18 and TRBJ2-3, is NAGVMQNPRHLVRRRGQEARLRCSPMKGHSHVYWYRQLPEEGLKFMVYLQKENIIDESGMPKERFSAEFPKEGPSILRIQQVVRGDSAAYFCASSPYRADTQYFGPGTRLTVL.

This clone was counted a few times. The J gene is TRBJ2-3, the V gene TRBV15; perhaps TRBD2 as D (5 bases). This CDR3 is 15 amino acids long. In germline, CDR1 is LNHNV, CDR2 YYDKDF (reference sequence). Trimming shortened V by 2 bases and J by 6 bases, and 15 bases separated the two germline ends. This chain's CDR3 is CATSRLARAIDTQYF. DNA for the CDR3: TGTGCCACCAGCAGACTAGCTCGGGCAATTGATACGCAGTATTTT.

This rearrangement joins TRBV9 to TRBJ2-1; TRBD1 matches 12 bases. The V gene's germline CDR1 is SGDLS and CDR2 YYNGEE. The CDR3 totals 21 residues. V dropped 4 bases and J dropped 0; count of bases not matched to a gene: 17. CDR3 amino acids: CASSLRRGGQGAVGSYNEQFF. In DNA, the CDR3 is TGTGCCAGCAGCTTACGGAGGGGGGGACAGGGGGCTGTTGGCTCCTACAATGAGCAGTTCTTC.

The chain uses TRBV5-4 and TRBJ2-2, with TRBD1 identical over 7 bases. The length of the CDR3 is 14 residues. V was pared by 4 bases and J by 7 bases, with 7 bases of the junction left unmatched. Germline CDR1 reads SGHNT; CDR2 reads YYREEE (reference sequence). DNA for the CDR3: TGTGCCAGCAGCGCCACACAGGGGATCGGGGAGCTGTTTTTT. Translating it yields CASSATQGIGELFF.

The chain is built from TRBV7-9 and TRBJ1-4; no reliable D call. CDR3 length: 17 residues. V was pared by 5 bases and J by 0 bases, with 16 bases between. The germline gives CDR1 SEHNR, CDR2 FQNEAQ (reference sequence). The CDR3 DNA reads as TGTGCCAGCAGCGATGGTCCCCTTGCAGCAACTAATGAAAAACTGTTTTTT. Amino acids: CASSDGPLAATNEKLFF.

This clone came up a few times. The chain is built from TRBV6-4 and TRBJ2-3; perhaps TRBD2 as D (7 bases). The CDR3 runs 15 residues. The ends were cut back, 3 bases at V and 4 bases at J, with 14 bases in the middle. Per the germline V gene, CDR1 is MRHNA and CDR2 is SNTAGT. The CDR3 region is CASSEVSGGPDTQYF. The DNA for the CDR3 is TGTGCCAGCAGTGAGGTATCGGGGGGCCCAGATACGCAGTATTTT.

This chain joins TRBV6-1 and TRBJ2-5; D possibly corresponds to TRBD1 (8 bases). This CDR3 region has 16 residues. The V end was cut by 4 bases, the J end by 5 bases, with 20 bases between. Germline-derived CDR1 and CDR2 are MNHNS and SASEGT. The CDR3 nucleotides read TGTGCCAGCAGTGGGACAGGGAGGGCCCTTGGGGAGACCCAGTACTTC. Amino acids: CASSGTGRALGETQYF.

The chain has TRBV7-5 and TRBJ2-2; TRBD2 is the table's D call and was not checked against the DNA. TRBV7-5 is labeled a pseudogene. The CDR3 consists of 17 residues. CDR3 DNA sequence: TGTGCCAGAAGCTGTCCCGGGACTGCCGTGGAAACCGGGGAGCTGTTTTTT. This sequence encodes CARSCPGTAVETGELFF.

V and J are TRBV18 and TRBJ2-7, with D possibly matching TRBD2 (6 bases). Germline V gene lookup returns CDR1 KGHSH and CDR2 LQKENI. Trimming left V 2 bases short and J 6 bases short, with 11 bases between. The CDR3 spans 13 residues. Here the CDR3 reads CASSPLAGFEQYF. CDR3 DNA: TGTGCCAGCTCACCATTGGCGGGGTTCGAGCAGTACTTC.

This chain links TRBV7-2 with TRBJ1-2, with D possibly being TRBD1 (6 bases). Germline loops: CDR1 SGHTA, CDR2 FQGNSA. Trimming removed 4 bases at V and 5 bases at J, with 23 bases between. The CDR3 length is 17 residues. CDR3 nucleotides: TGTGCCAGCAGCTCTGGCCCGTTCCGGGGGGCTCAGTATGGCTACACCTTC. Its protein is CASSSGPFRGAQYGYTF.

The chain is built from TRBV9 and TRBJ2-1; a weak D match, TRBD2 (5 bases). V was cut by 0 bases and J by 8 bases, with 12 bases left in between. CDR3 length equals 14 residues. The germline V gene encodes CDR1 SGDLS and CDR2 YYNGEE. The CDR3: CASSVGSGIDEQFF. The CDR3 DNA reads TGTGCCAGCAGCGTAGGTTCCGGGATCGATGAGCAGTTCTTC.

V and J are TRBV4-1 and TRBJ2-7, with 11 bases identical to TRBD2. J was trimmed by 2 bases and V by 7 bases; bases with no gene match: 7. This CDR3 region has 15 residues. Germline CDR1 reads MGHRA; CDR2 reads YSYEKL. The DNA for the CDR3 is TGCGCCAGCACCTGGACTAGCGGGTCGGCCTACGAGCAGTACTTC. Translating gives CASTWTSGSAYEQYF.

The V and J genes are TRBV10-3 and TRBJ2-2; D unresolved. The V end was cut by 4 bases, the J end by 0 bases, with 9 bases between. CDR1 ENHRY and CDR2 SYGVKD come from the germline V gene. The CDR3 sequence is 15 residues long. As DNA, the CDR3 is TGTGCCATCAGTGGGAAAGGAGCGAACACCGGGGAGCTGTTTTTT. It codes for CAISGKGANTGELFF.

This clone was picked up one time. The CDR3 protein is CSVGDRVTFF. In DNA, the CDR3 is TGCAGCGTTGGGGACAGGGTAACTTTCTTT. This chain joins TRBV29-1 and TRBJ1-1; 9 bases are shared with TRBD1. The germline gives CDR1 SQVTM, CDR2 ANQGSEA. Trimming removed 4 bases from V and 12 bases from J; junction bases left unmatched: 3. There are 10 residues in the CDR3.

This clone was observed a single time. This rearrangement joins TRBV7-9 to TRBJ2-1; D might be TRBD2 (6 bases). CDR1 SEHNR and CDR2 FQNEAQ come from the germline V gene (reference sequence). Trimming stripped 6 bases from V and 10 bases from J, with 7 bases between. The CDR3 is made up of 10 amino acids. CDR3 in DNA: TGTGCCAGCAGACGGGAGGAGCAGTTCTTC. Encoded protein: CASRREEQFF.

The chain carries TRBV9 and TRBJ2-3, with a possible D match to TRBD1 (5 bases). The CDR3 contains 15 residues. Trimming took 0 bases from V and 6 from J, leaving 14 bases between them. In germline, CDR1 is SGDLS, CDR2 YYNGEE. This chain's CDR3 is CASSVAGQGPDTQYF. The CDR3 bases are TGTGCCAGCAGCGTAGCCGGCCAGGGTCCGGATACGCAGTATTTT.